These 28 T cell receptor beta chains were sequenced from one sample in a study of vaccination and CD4 T cells after COVID-19. These receptors lack a known antigen. Treatment of the sample: 10-day PBMC culture with coronavirus spike peptide pools or control peptides (ViraFEST assay). The Oncomine TCR Beta short-read assay was what sequenced the DNA obtained from cultured CD4+ T cells. TCRdb re-called the PCR reads through MiXCR, storing one row per CDR3 protein. The data contain about 15,000 distinct CDR3 sequences, 26% of them singletons. The sample consisted of cultured CD4+ T cells from blood. The receptors here all came from a human donor with COVID-19.

This clonotype was observed a few times. CDR3: CASIEAGTPSTDTQYF. CDR3 coding DNA: TGTGCCAGCATCGAGGCGGGGACTCCTAGCACAGATACGCAGTATTTT. The chain has TRBV6-2 or TRBV6-3 and TRBJ2-3, with TRBD2 as a possible D gene (6 bases). The V end was cut by 7 bases, the J end by 0 bases, with 17 bases between. This CDR3 has 16 residues. Germline CDR1 is MNHEY and CDR2 is SVGEGT.

The chain carries TRBV6-1 and TRBJ2-3; no reliable D call. V lost 4 bases to trimming and J lost 7 bases, with 12 bases between them. CDR1 is MNHNS, CDR2 SASEGT, per germline. The CDR3 has 13 residues. Written as DNA, the CDR3 is TGTGCCAGCAGTGCCGGCCCGTATAATACGCAGTATTTT. Its protein product is CASSAGPYNTQYF.

This clonotype has a handful of counts. The chain is built from TRBV15 and TRBJ2-2; D call uncertain. Per the germline V gene, CDR1 is LNHNV and CDR2 is YYDKDF (reference sequence). The CDR3 has 15 residues. Trimming took off 0 bases at V and 5 bases at J, with 10 bases between the two ends. The CDR3 region is CATSRDQVATGELFF. CDR3 nucleotides: TGTGCCACCAGCAGAGATCAGGTGGCAACCGGGGAGCTGTTTTTT.

The chain recombines TRBV21-1 with TRBJ1-3; the tabulated D call, TRBD1, remains unverified against the DNA. TRBV21-1 is a pseudogene. This CDR3 has 18 amino acids. The DNA for the CDR3 is TGTGCCAGCAGCAAAGGGCCAGGGGTAGATAAATTTGGAAACACCATATATTTT. Its protein is CASSKGPGVDKFGNTIYF.

This clonotype was seen a few times. J is TRBJ1-4 and V is TRBV27; D is undetermined. Trimming cost V 5 bases and J 8 bases, with 24 bases left between them. This CDR3 is 17 amino acids long. Germline V gives CDR1 MNHEY, CDR2 SMNVEV (reference sequence). CDR3 nucleotide sequence: TGTGCCAGCAGTCCGTACCACAGACCCCTCATAGGCGAAAAACTGTTTTTT. Residues: CASSPYHRPLIGEKLFF.

This rearrangement joins TRBV28 to TRBJ1-2, with D unresolved. V gave up 2 bases and J gave up 5 bases, with 15 bases separating them. Germline-derived CDR1 and CDR2 are MDHEN and SYDVKM. This CDR3 has 15 amino acids. CDR3 sequence (DNA): TGTGCCAGCAGTTTAAGTACGAGGATTGAATATGGCTACACCTTC. It specifies CASSLSTRIEYGYTF.

This chain links TRBV27 with TRBJ1-1; 8 bases fit TRBD1. The junction had 13 bases not matched to a gene; V was cut back by 9 bases and J by 7 bases. Germline V lookup: CDR1 MNHEY, CDR2 SMNVEV (reference sequence). This CDR3 is built from 14 residues. The CDR3 loop is CASYTYGTGFEAFF. The CDR3 coding sequence is TGTGCCAGTTATACGTACGGGACAGGCTTTGAAGCTTTCTTT.

The chain couples TRBV11-2 to TRBJ2-1; no reliable D call. Trimming left V 3 bases short and J 0 bases short, with 12 bases between. The germline gives CDR1 SGHAT, CDR2 FQNNGV. The CDR3 length is 16 residues. In DNA form, the CDR3 reads TGTGCCAGCAGCTTTCAGTGGGGAAGCTCCTACAATGAGCAGTTCTTC. This encodes CASSFQWGSSYNEQFF.

This chain connects TRBV5-1 to TRBJ1-3; 9 bases agree with TRBD1. Trimming cost V 4 bases and J 4 bases; bases outside gene matches: 6. CDR1 is SGHRS, CDR2 YFSETQ, per germline. The CDR3 has 15 residues. For the CDR3, the DNA is TGCGCCAGCAGCCCGGGGACAGGGAACGGAAACACCATATATTTT. Translated, it gives CASSPGTGNGNTIYF.

The chain recombines TRBV18 with TRBJ2-7; 8 nucleotides line up with TRBD1. The CDR3 runs to 14 residues. The germline V gene has CDR1 KGHSH and CDR2 LQKENI. Trimming removed 3 bases from V and 2 bases from J; junction bases left unmatched: 3. The chain's CDR3 is CASSPGQATYEQYF. In nucleotides, the CDR3 is TGTGCCAGCTCACCGGGACAGGCGACCTACGAGCAGTACTTC.

CDR3 loop: CASKGLVGEQYF. DNA for the CDR3: TGTGCCAGTAAAGGACTAGTTGGGGAGCAGTACTTC. The rearrangement links TRBV19 to TRBJ2-7, with 7 bases fitting TRBD2. The CDR3 covers 12 residues. Trimming took 7 bases from V and 7 from J; bases not matched to a gene: 7. The germline V gene has CDR1 LNHDA and CDR2 SQIVND (reference sequence).

This clonotype was seen more than once but under ten times. The V gene is TRBV20-1, the J gene TRBJ2-4; possible D gene TRBD1, 6 bases. Trimming removed 3 bases at V and 3 bases at J, with 9 bases between. Germline CDR1 reads DFQATT; CDR2 reads SNEGSKA (reference sequence). The CDR3 contains 13 residues. CDR3 in DNA: TGCAGTGCTAGTGCCAGGGGCAAAAACATTCAGTACTTC. Its protein is CSASARGKNIQYF.

V gene TRBV5-8 combines with J gene TRBJ2-7, with 11 bases matching TRBD1. V dropped 4 bases and J dropped 8; count of bases not matched to a gene: 8. Per the germline V gene, CDR1 is SGHTS and CDR2 is YDEGEE. This CDR3 spans 14 amino acids. CDR3 sequence reads: CASSLNRDRGKQYF. The CDR3 region has the DNA TGTGCCAGCAGCCTCAACCGGGACAGGGGGAAGCAGTACTTC.

V and J are TRBV29-1 and TRBJ1-2; TRBD1 matches 9 bases. V lost 6 bases, J lost 8 bases, and 4 bases stayed unmatched. Germline CDR1 and CDR2: SQVTM and ANQGSEA. The CDR3 spans 11 residues. Here the CDR3 reads CSVDRGEGYTF. The CDR3 region has the DNA TGCAGCGTGGACAGGGGTGAGGGCTACACCTTC.

This clonotype has only a few counts. The chain employs TRBV27 and TRBJ1-1, with 8 positions matching TRBD1. The CDR3 totals 16 residues. V lost 5 bases, J lost 4 bases, and 12 bases stayed unmatched. From germline, CDR1 is MNHEY and CDR2 SMNVEV (reference sequence). CDR3 residues: CASSPRQGRLSTEAFF. CDR3 DNA: TGTGCCAGCAGTCCTCGACAGGGGAGGTTGAGCACTGAAGCTTTCTTT.

The table lists this clonotype with a few counts. V usage is TRBV5-8 and J usage is TRBJ1-1; 7 bases match TRBD1. Germline CDR1 is SGHTS and CDR2 is YDEGEE. The CDR3 contains 14 residues. The junction had 1 base not matched to a gene; V was cut back by 0 bases and J by 2 bases. The chain's CDR3 is CASSLEGGNTEAFF. The DNA of the CDR3 is TGTGCCAGCAGCTTGGAAGGGGGCAACACTGAAGCTTTCTTT.

This clonotype was seen more than once but under ten times. This chain uses TRBV7-3 with TRBJ2-3; D is unresolved. CDR1 and CDR2 (germline): SGHTA, FQGTGA. This CDR3 has 13 amino acids. Deletions cut 5 bases from V and 2 bases from J, with 8 bases between. As DNA, the CDR3 is TGTGCCAGCAGCCCCCATAACACAGATACGCAGTATTTT. Protein: CASSPHNTDTQYF.

The V call is TRBV28, the J call TRBJ1-2; D is possibly TRBD1 (5 bases). Trimming took 2 bases from V and 8 from J, leaving 15 bases between them. From germline, CDR1 is MDHEN and CDR2 SYDVKM. The CDR3 totals 14 residues. CDR3 residues: CASSLGSAGRGYTF. Here the CDR3 DNA reads TGTGCCAGCAGTTTAGGATCGGCGGGGCGCGGCTACACCTTC.

The V and J genes are TRBV5-1 and TRBJ2-3, with a weak D call TRBD1 (5 bases). V gave up 0 bases and J gave up 6 bases, with 17 bases separating them. The CDR3 runs 16 residues. The V gene's germline CDR1 is SGHRS and CDR2 YFSETQ. CDR3 nucleotide sequence: TGCGCCAGCAGCTTGGAACCTCAGGGTGCGCTGGATACGCAGTATTTT. As protein: CASSLEPQGALDTQYF.

This clonotype turned up a few times. CDR3 amino acids: CAISEGYYEQYF. CDR3 DNA: TGTGCCATCAGTGAAGGATACTACGAGCAGTACTTC. The chain uses TRBV10-3 and TRBJ2-7; no clear D. The CDR3 consists of 12 residues. Germline V gives CDR1 ENHRY, CDR2 SYGVKD. Trimming stripped 3 bases from V and 3 bases from J, with 6 bases between.

This clonotype was counted between two and nine times. The genes are TRBV28 and TRBJ2-3; D gene ambiguous. CDR3 length equals 14 residues. V shed 7 bases and J shed 7 bases, with 18 bases lying between them. Germline CDR1 MDHEN, CDR2 SYDVKM. The DNA of the CDR3 is TGTGCCAGCACCACGGCTGGCTCCCAACATACGCAGTATTTT. Its protein is CASTTAGSQHTQYF. The full variable domain, rest sourced from reference TRBV28 and TRBJ2-3, is DVKVTQSSRYLVKRTGEKVFLECVQDMDHENMFWYRQDPGLGLRLIYFSYDVKMKEKGDIPEGYSVSREKKERFSLILESASTNQTSMYLCASTTAGSQHTQYFGPGTRLTVL.

The CDR3, as DNA: TGTGCCATCAGTGCCCGGGACCCCGCCTACGAGCAGTACTTC. It codes for CAISARDPAYEQYF. V usage is TRBV10-3 and J usage is TRBJ2-7; either TRBD1 or TRBD2 may fit D (5 bases each). The CDR3 extends over 14 amino acids. Trimming took 4 bases from V and 2 from J, leaving 12 bases between them. CDR1 and CDR2 (germline): ENHRY, SYGVKD.

The sample holds a few counts of this clonotype. The chain carries TRBV6-5 and TRBJ1-2; 7 nucleotides align to TRBD1. Unmatched junction bases numbered 14, after V lost 0 bases and J lost 4 bases. This CDR3 is 18 amino acids long. From germline, CDR1 is MNHEY and CDR2 SVGAGI. The CDR3 here is CASSYSPPEQGQSYGYTF. The CDR3 DNA follows: TGTGCCAGCAGTTACTCACCCCCGGAACAGGGGCAGAGCTATGGCTACACCTTC.

The chain recombines TRBV6-5 with TRBJ1-1; tentative D call: TRBD1 (5 bases). The germline V gene has CDR1 MNHEY and CDR2 SVGAGI. V dropped 4 bases and J dropped 7 bases, with 7 bases sitting between them. The CDR3 loop spans 11 amino acids. In DNA form, the CDR3 reads TGTGCCAGCAGTTGGGGGAGTGAAGCTTTCTTT. It specifies CASSWGSEAFF.

As regards this clonotype: A junction boundary mismatches the germline segment, possibly from a read error. The chain couples TRBV12-3 or TRBV12-4 to TRBJ1-2; D gene uncertain. The CDR3 consists of 13 residues. The CDR3 DNA reads as TGTACCAGCAGTATCGGGGCTAACTATGGCTACACCTTC. It specifies CTSSIGANYGYTF.

This sequence joins TRBV2 and TRBJ2-5; 7 nucleotides line up with TRBD2. The germline gives CDR1 SNHLY, CDR2 FYNNEI. After removal of 10 bases from V and 3 bases from J, the junction contained 8 bases not matched to a gene. This CDR3 is built from 13 residues. The CDR3 reads CATRGGVEETQYF. Here the CDR3 DNA reads TGTGCCACTAGGGGAGGGGTGGAAGAGACCCAGTACTTC.

The rearrangement links TRBV27 to TRBJ1-2; the D is unclear. CDR1 MNHEY and CDR2 SMNVEV come from the germline V gene (reference sequence). The CDR3 runs to 14 residues. The V gene lost 3 bases and the J gene lost 3 bases, with 11 bases spanning the gap. The CDR3 DNA sequence: TGTGCCAGCAGTTTCAAAGGATGGGACTATGGCTACACCTTC. Protein: CASSFKGWDYGYTF.

The chain uses TRBV7-2 and TRBJ2-3; 8 nucleotides align to TRBD1. CDR1 is SGHTA and CDR2 is FQGNSA in the germline V gene. This CDR3 has 16 amino acids. The J segment lost 4 bases and the V segment lost 1 base, leaving 7 bases of the junction unmatched. The CDR3 DNA sequence: TGTGCCAGCAGCTTAGTCCCAGGGGGCTTCCCAGATACGCAGTATTTT. Amino acid sequence: CASSLVPGGFPDTQYF.